The clone carrying this T cell receptor beta chain has ten or more counts. Its antigen is unknown. The germline V gene encodes CDR1 SGHKS and CDR2 YYEKEE (reference sequence). Trimming left V 2 bases short and J 9 bases short, with 6 bases between. The CDR3 runs 11 residues. The data are from a study of CD8 T cells in ankylosing spondylitis. Study-level findings and limits: CD8+ disease-linked clones were present at relatively low frequencies in blood. What seemed typical of ankylosing spondylitis blood was a TCR beta motif built from several highly homologous variants.

As the method for making TCR beta libraries, quantitative 5'-RACE with molecular barcodes was used. Each CDR3 protein is one row after TCRdb ran MiXCR on the 5' RACE reads. In the table there are roughly 670,000 distinct CDR3 sequences, around 20% of which are singletons. The TCR comes from a male donor with ankylosing spondylitis. The source material was blood, either unsorted or a sorted T cell fraction (not recorded which). The chain has TRBV5-5 and TRBJ2-1; no definite D call. The CDR3 spells CASSLNGEQFF. CDR3 sequence (DNA): TGTGCCAGCAGCTTAAACGGTGAGCAGTTCTTC.